What follows are 27 T cell receptor beta chains derived from one specimen sequenced in a study of blood T cell repertoires in COVID-19. Profiling relied on immunoSEQ multiplex PCR, and the TCRdb table lists in-frame clones only, not all of them. The data contain roughly 400,000 clones, 85% to 90% of them singletons. Input material: PBMCs or T cells enriched from blood (not recorded which). These receptors all stem from a woman aged 30 to 39 who had recovered from COVID-19.

The chain uses TRBV6-5 and TRBJ1-1, with TRBD1 matching over 8 bases. CDR3 length: 13 amino acids. The germline V gene has CDR1 MNHEY and CDR2 SVGAGI. Trimming at V came to 7 bases and at J to 7 bases, leaving 8 bases not matched to a gene. DNA for the CDR3: TGTGCCAGCAAAAGACAGGGGAGGAGTGAAGCTTTCTTT. Its protein product is CASKRQGRSEAFF.

CDR3 nucleotides: TGTGCCAGCAGACACCCGGCTTTTAGCGGGAGTCGGACTGGGGCCAACGTCCTGACTTTC. Protein: CASRHPAFSGSRTGANVLTF. This rearrangement joins TRBV2 to TRBJ2-6; 9 nucleotides match TRBD2. The germline gives CDR1 SNHLY, CDR2 FYNNEI. V shed 6 bases, J shed 2 bases, and the junction held 17 bases outside the gene matches. This CDR3 comprises 20 residues.

The rearrangement joins TRBV7-2 to TRBJ1-6; no firm D call. V was pared by 5 bases and J by 7 bases, with 18 bases between. CDR3 length: 16 amino acids. Germline lookup yields CDR1 SGHTA and CDR2 FQGNSA. The CDR3 sequence is CASSIYSFDTNSPLHF. Written as DNA, the CDR3 is TGTGCCAGCAGCATATACTCTTTCGATACCAATTCACCCCTCCACTTT.

The V gene is TRBV27, the J gene TRBJ1-5, with D unresolved. The V end was cut by 6 bases, the J end by 0 bases, with 12 bases between. Germline V CDR1 and CDR2: MNHEY, SMNVEV (reference sequence). The CDR3 loop spans 15 amino acids. The CDR3 is CASRFAGLSNQPQHF. The CDR3 DNA follows: TGTGCCAGCAGGTTTGCAGGACTTAGCAATCAGCCCCAGCATTTT.

The rearrangement joins TRBV7-8 to TRBJ1-6, with 7 bases aligning to TRBD1. Trimming removed 5 bases from V and 2 bases from J; junction bases left unmatched: 3. CDR1 and CDR2 from the germline V gene are SGHVS and FQNEAQ. The CDR3 has 15 amino acids. The CDR3 bases are TGTGCCAGCAGCATCGGGACAGCCTATAATTCACCCCTCCACTTT. Translating gives CASSIGTAYNSPLHF.

This chain uses TRBV3-1 (or the pseudogene TRBV3-2) with TRBJ1-2; D unresolved. Per the germline V gene, CDR1 is LGHDT and CDR2 is YNNKEL (reference sequence). The CDR3 runs to 18 residues. Trimming cost V 0 bases and J 8 bases, with 25 bases left between them. CDR3 DNA: TGTGCCAGCAGCCAAGATGTGAGGAGAAACACCCATAATCGGGGCTACACCTTC. This codes for CASSQDVRRNTHNRGYTF.

V usage is TRBV5-8 and J usage is TRBJ2-7, with unresolved D. Germline V gene sequence: CDR1 SGHTS, CDR2 YDEGEE. CDR3 length: 15 residues. Trimming shortened V by 2 bases and J by 3 bases, and 15 bases separated the two germline ends. The CDR3 protein is CASSFQGGLNYEQYF. CDR3 sequence (DNA): TGTGCCAGCAGCTTTCAAGGTGGGCTCAACTACGAGCAGTACTTC.

The chain carries TRBV7-6 and TRBJ1-5; perhaps TRBD1 as D (5 bases). The CDR3 consists of 15 residues. V was trimmed by 0 bases and J by 4 bases, leaving 10 bases between them. CDR1 and CDR2 from the germline V gene are SGHVS and FNYEAQ. The CDR3 nucleotides are TGTGCCAGCAGCTTAGCAGACAGTCCGAATCAGCCCCAGCATTTT. This translates into CASSLADSPNQPQHF. Together with reference TRBV7-6 and TRBJ1-5, the CDR3 gives the full variable domain: GAGVSQSPRYKVTKRGQDVALRCDPISGHVSLYWYRQALGQGPEFLTYFNYEAQQDKSGLPNDRFSAERPEGSISTLTIQRTEQRDSAMYRCASSLADSPNQPQHFGDGTRLSIL.

The chain joins TRBV18 to TRBJ1-3; no reliable D call. V lost 2 bases and J lost 0, with 11 bases in between. The CDR3 totals 16 residues. Germline CDR1 reads KGHSH; CDR2 reads LQKENI. The CDR3 sequence: CASSPDPAISGNTIYF. For the CDR3, the DNA is TGTGCCAGCTCACCAGACCCAGCGATCTCTGGAAACACCATATATTTT.

Only a few counts were recorded for this clone. The J gene is TRBJ1-2, the V gene TRBV5-4, with 7 bases lining up with TRBD1. V dropped 2 bases and J dropped 5; count of bases not matched to a gene: 3. CDR1 is SGHNT and CDR2 is YYREEE in the germline V gene (reference sequence). This CDR3 contains 13 residues. CDR3 in DNA: TGTGCCAGCAGCTTCGACAGGGCTTATGGCTACACCTTC. Encoded protein: CASSFDRAYGYTF.

The chain combines TRBV12-5 with TRBJ2-2, with 10 bases matching TRBD2. V shed 6 bases and J 7 bases; nucleotides not matched to a gene: 8. Germline assignment: CDR1 LGHNT and CDR2 FRNRAP. The CDR3 runs to 15 residues. CDR3 loop: CASGPAGLARGELFF. The CDR3 DNA sequence: TGTGCTAGTGGCCCAGCGGGACTAGCGCGCGGGGAGCTGTTTTTT.

J is TRBJ2-2 and V is TRBV27; TRBD2 agrees at 11 bases. V lost 3 bases, J lost 7 bases, and 1 base stayed unmatched. There are 14 residues in the CDR3. Germline-derived CDR1 and CDR2 are MNHEY and SMNVEV (reference sequence). The CDR3 here is CASSLTSGNGELFF. The CDR3 DNA reads TGTGCCAGCAGTTTGACTAGCGGGAACGGGGAGCTGTTTTTT.

The sample holds one count of this clone. V is TRBV6-2 or TRBV6-3 and J is TRBJ2-7; 9 nucleotides align to TRBD2. The V gene's germline CDR1 is MNHEY and CDR2 SVGEGT. V lost 6 bases and J lost 3; bases outside the gene matches: 9. The length of the CDR3 is 15 residues. CDR3: CASSPYLAGSYEQYF. In DNA, the CDR3 is TGTGCCAGCAGCCCTTATCTAGCGGGGAGCTACGAGCAGTACTTC.

V and J are TRBV6-2 or TRBV6-3 and TRBJ1-2; TRBD1 agrees at 7 bases. Germline-derived CDR1 and CDR2 are MNHEY and SVGEGT. The ends lost 5 bases at V and 6 bases at J; junction bases unmatched: 6. The CDR3 runs 13 residues. Here the CDR3 DNA reads TGTGCCAGCAGTCTGACAGGGATGGATGGCTACACCTTC. This encodes CASSLTGMDGYTF.

The gene calls are TRBV18 and TRBJ1-4; 9 nucleotides line up with TRBD1. V was pared by 3 bases and J by 4 bases, with 18 bases of the junction left unmatched. The CDR3 consists of 20 residues. The germline gives CDR1 KGHSH, CDR2 LQKENI. The CDR3 DNA is TGTGCCAGCTCACCTCGGGACAGGGTTAATAGGGAGTCAGGTAATGAAAAACTGTTTTTT. This codes for CASSPRDRVNRESGNEKLFF.

The chain employs TRBV12-2 and TRBJ2-3; TRBD2, the table's D call, lacks a check against the DNA. TRBV12-2 counts as a pseudogene. This CDR3 has 19 residues. CDR3 sequence (DNA): TGTGCAAGTCGCTACTCGGTCCGGTTAGGAGTGGGTGGCACAGATACGCAGTATTTT. Residues: CASRYSVRLGVGGTDTQYF.

The chain recombines TRBV2 with TRBJ1-1; TRBD1 agrees at 7 bases. Germline CDR1 SNHLY, CDR2 FYNNEI. Losses at the gene ends were 4 bases for V and 1 base for J; bases not matched to a gene: 6. The length of the CDR3 is 15 residues. This chain's CDR3 is CASSARQGTNTEAFF. The CDR3 nucleotides are TGTGCCAGCAGTGCTCGACAGGGAACGAACACTGAAGCTTTCTTT.

This clone has only a few counts. The chain has TRBV6-5 and TRBJ1-2; 7 positions agree with TRBD1. J lost 4 bases, V lost 7 bases, and 12 bases had no gene match. The CDR3 extends over 15 amino acids. Germline CDR1 and CDR2: MNHEY and SVGAGI. CDR3 in amino acids: CASITGQGVPYGYTF. The CDR3 region has the DNA TGTGCCAGCATAACCGGGCAGGGGGTTCCCTATGGCTACACCTTC.

The gene calls are TRBV28 and TRBJ1-1, with D perhaps matching TRBD1 (6 bases). Looked up from germline, CDR1 is MDHEN and CDR2 is SYDVKM. The V end lost 7 bases, the J end lost 2 bases, and 14 bases lay between the germline ends. The CDR3 runs 14 residues. This chain's CDR3 is CASIPPGVNTEAFF. The CDR3 nucleotides read TGTGCCAGCATCCCTCCAGGGGTAAACACTGAAGCTTTCTTT.

This rearrangement joins TRBV3-1 (or the pseudogene TRBV3-2) to TRBJ2-7, with D tentatively TRBD1 (5 bases). This CDR3 spans 14 amino acids. Germline CDR1 LGHDT, CDR2 YNNKEL (reference sequence). V was shortened by 5 bases and J by 2 bases, with 13 bases between the two germline ends. The CDR3 protein is CASSKAGYAYEQYF. As DNA, the CDR3 is TGTGCCAGCAGCAAGGCAGGGTATGCCTACGAGCAGTACTTC.

The chain's CDR3 is CASRAGYNSPLHF. In nucleotides, the CDR3 is TGTGCCAGCAGGGCAGGGTATAATTCACCCCTCCACTTT. The chain employs TRBV25-1 and TRBJ1-6, with D possibly matching TRBD1 (5 bases). The germline gives CDR1 MGHDK, CDR2 SYGVNS. CDR3 size: 13 residues. V was cut by 6 bases and J by 4 bases, with 7 bases left in between.

The J gene is TRBJ1-3, the V gene TRBV7-2, with 9 positions matching TRBD1. V trimming: 5 bases; J trimming: 1 base; junction bases outside the gene matches: 3. Per germline, CDR1 SGHTA and CDR2 FQGNSA. The CDR3 runs to 15 residues. CDR3 residues: CASSKDRGSGNTIYF. DNA of the CDR3: TGTGCCAGCAGCAAAGACAGGGGGTCTGGAAACACCATATATTTT.

The rearrangement links TRBV19 to TRBJ1-5; 10 nucleotides agree with TRBD1. The germline CDR1 and CDR2 sequences are LNHDA and SQIVND (reference sequence). The CDR3 sequence is 14 residues long. Germline trimming cut 8 bases from V and 9 bases from J; bases unmatched to any gene: 10. CDR3 loop: CASVGGTGDWPQHF. The CDR3 DNA is TGTGCCAGTGTGGGGGGGACAGGGGATTGGCCCCAGCATTTT.

This chain connects TRBV7-3 to TRBJ1-2, with a tentative D call TRBD1 (5 bases). Trimming removed 6 bases at V and 4 bases at J, with 9 bases between. The CDR3 runs to 12 residues. CDR1 is SGHTA, CDR2 FQGTGA, per germline. CDR3 in amino acids: CASSDSSYGYTF. The CDR3 DNA sequence: TGTGCCAGCAGTGACAGCTCCTATGGCTACACCTTC.

The chain joins TRBV3-1 (or the pseudogene TRBV3-2) to TRBJ1-4; 7 bases agree with TRBD1. This CDR3 has 16 residues. The V gene's germline CDR1 is LGHDT and CDR2 YNNKEL (reference sequence). The trim removed 4 bases at V and 2 bases at J, leaving 7 bases unmatched. CDR3 nucleotides: TGTGCCAGCAGCCTCCGGACAGGTGTGACTAATGAAAAACTGTTTTTT. It encodes CASSLRTGVTNEKLFF.

The chain employs TRBV28 and TRBJ2-1; TRBD2 aligns across 13 bases. Germline trimming cut 5 bases from V and 4 bases from J; bases unmatched to any gene: 5. The germline V gene has CDR1 MDHEN and CDR2 SYDVKM. The CDR3 runs to 16 residues. Here the CDR3 DNA reads TGTGCCAGCAGTCCTCGGACTAGCGGGGGTTACAATGAGCAGTTCTTC. This gives the protein CASSPRTSGGYNEQFF.

The chain couples TRBV27 to TRBJ2-7; maybe TRBD2 (5 bases). The V and J ends lost 0 bases and 6 bases respectively, with 15 bases between them. Per germline, CDR1 MNHEY and CDR2 SMNVEV (reference sequence). The CDR3 is made up of 15 amino acids. The CDR3, as DNA: TGTGCCAGCAGTTTATCCCCAGCCCTTCGGGGCGAGCAGTACTTC. Protein: CASSLSPALRGEQYF.